The clone carrying this TCR beta chain has a handful of counts. Antigen specificity is unknown. The entry originates in a study of T cells after yellow fever vaccination. CDR1 is SGHTA, CDR2 FQGNSA, per germline. V lost 2 bases and J 3 bases, leaving 9 bases between the germline ends. The CDR3 has 14 residues. Study-wide results and limits: Only a minor proportion of clonotypes was detected across both CD4 and CD8 compartments. The secondary T-cell response peaked on day 5, not day 15, but was weaker.

TCRdb re-called the 5' RACE reads through MiXCR, storing one row per CDR3 protein. Of some 260,000 distinct CDR3 sequences detected, around 5.3% appear once; the ten largest clones hold 2.5% to 4%. This receptor was taken from a man aged 18-30 years who received the YFV17D yellow fever vaccine. V usage is TRBV7-2 and J usage is TRBJ2-3; D not certain. The source material was CD4+ T cells sorted from PBMCs, sampled on the day of the yellow fever booster vaccination. The CDR3 nucleotides read TGTGCCAGCAGCTTAAGGCACGGAACAGATACGCAGTATTTT. Amino acid sequence: CASSLRHGTDTQYF.